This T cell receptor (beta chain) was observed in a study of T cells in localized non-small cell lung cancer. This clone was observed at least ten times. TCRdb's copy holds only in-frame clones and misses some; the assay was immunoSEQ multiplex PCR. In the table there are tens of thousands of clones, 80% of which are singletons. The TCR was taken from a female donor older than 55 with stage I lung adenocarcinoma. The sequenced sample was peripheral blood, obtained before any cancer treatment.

The CDR3 DNA follows: TGTGCCATCAGGAGAGGGGCCATGAACACTGAAGCTTTCTTT. Translated: CAIRRGAMNTEAFF. The rearrangement links TRBV10-3 to TRBJ1-1, with D possibly being TRBD1 (5 bases). The CDR3 extends over 14 amino acids. V was cut by 6 bases and J by 0 bases, with 11 bases left in between. Germline values: CDR1 ENHRY, CDR2 SYGVKD.